The 9 T cell receptor beta chains presented below share a single source sample, sequenced in a study of glioma-infiltrating T cells after dendritic cell vaccination (dated by TCRdb to the mid-2010s). The receptor library was made with the immunoSEQ multiplex PCR assay. The table comes from immuneACCESS by way of TCRdb, which keeps in-frame sequences with V and J called. Part of the clones is missing from these tables; in studies checked, under half for an unresolved V gene and the rest for unknown reasons. For this sample there are about 30,000 clones; roughly 90% appear just once. Less than 2.5% of the sample is taken by the ten largest. Sequences were derived from blood, sampled before dendritic cell vaccination. The source of these receptors is a human donor with glioblastoma.

This clone was found once. The gene calls are TRBV19 and TRBJ1-4; 7 bases are a match to TRBD1. The CDR3 sequence is 16 residues long. Trimming took 2 bases from V and 10 from J; bases not matched to a gene: 13. From germline, CDR1 is LNHDA and CDR2 SQIVND (reference sequence). CDR3 nucleotide sequence: TGTGCCAGTAGTATATCGGGACGACAGGGTTTAGGAAAACTGTTTTTT. It encodes CASSISGRQGLGKLFF.

The chain recombines TRBV15 with TRBJ2-2, with D perhaps TRBD2 (6 bases). CDR3 length: 15 residues. The V gene lost 0 bases and the J gene lost 3 bases, with 8 bases spanning the gap. Germline V lookup: CDR1 LNHNV, CDR2 YYDKDF (reference sequence). The CDR3 loop reads CATSRDRRDTGELFF. CDR3 sequence (DNA): TGTGCCACCAGCAGAGATCGGAGGGACACCGGGGAGCTGTTTTTT.

This chain connects TRBV5-5 to TRBJ1-3; TRBD1 might be the D (5 bases). CDR1 SGHKS and CDR2 YYEKEE come from the germline V gene (reference sequence). The CDR3 extends over 15 amino acids. Deletions cut 4 bases from V and 3 bases from J, with 14 bases between. The CDR3 DNA follows: TGTGCCAGCAGCCCGACAGATTCTTATGGAAACACCATATATTTT. Translation gives CASSPTDSYGNTIYF. Full variable domain (remainder filled in from reference TRBV5-5 and TRBJ1-3): DAGVTQSPTHLIKTRGQQVTLRCSPISGHKSVSWYQQVLGQGPQFIFQYYEKEERGRGNFPDRFSARQFPNYSSELNVNALLLGDSALYLCASSPTDSYGNTIYFGEGSWLTVV.

The CDR3 DNA follows: TGTGCCAGCCGAACAGGATTGGGAAACTATGGCTACACCTTC. Amino acid sequence: CASRTGLGNYGYTF. The chain is built from TRBV7-9 and TRBJ1-2, with D maybe TRBD1 (5 bases). CDR1 is SEHNR and CDR2 is FQNEAQ in the germline V gene (reference sequence). The CDR3 contains 14 residues. V lost 8 bases to trimming and J lost 2 bases, with 15 bases between them.

This chain links TRBV30 with TRBJ2-1; 9 nucleotides match TRBD2. The CDR3 length is 14 residues. After removal of 8 bases from V and 9 bases from J, the junction contained 14 bases not matched to a gene. Germline lookup yields CDR1 GTSNPN and CDR2 SVGIG (reference sequence). The CDR3: CAGRASGARGEQFF. CDR3 sequence (DNA): TGTGCCGGCCGGGCTAGCGGGGCCCGGGGTGAGCAGTTCTTC.

V usage is TRBV7-6 and J usage is TRBJ2-2, with a possible D match to TRBD1 (6 bases). The germline CDR1 and CDR2 sequences are SGHVS and FNYEAQ. Trimming left V 2 bases short and J 6 bases short, with 7 bases between. The CDR3 has 13 amino acids. The CDR3 loop is CASSLQGSGELFF. The CDR3 DNA reads as TGTGCCAGCAGCTTACAGGGGTCCGGGGAGCTGTTTTTT.

The chain couples TRBV6-1 to TRBJ2-7; TRBD2 agrees at 8 bases. Germline V gene lookup returns CDR1 MNHNS and CDR2 SASEGT. This CDR3 is built from 14 residues. After removal of 6 bases from V and 7 bases from J, the junction contained 11 bases not matched to a gene. The CDR3 DNA follows: TGTGCCAGCAGCTCGGGGGGGACGGTAGAAGAGCAGTACTTC. Translated, it gives CASSSGGTVEEQYF.

The chain is built from TRBV19 and TRBJ1-5; weak D call: TRBD1 (6 bases). Germline V CDR1 and CDR2: LNHDA, SQIVND (reference sequence). The CDR3 runs to 15 residues. Trimming removed 1 base from V and 3 bases from J, with 10 bases in between. CDR3 amino acids: CASSIGTGNNQPQHF. CDR3 DNA sequence: TGTGCCAGTAGTATAGGAACAGGGAACAATCAGCCCCAGCATTTT.

The chain uses TRBV12-5 and TRBJ2-3, with TRBD1 as a possible D gene (5 bases). The CDR3 runs 18 residues. Germline-derived CDR1 and CDR2 are LGHNT and FRNRAP. The V end lost 3 bases, the J end lost 0 bases, and 19 bases lay between the germline ends. The CDR3 DNA reads as TGTGCTAGTGGTTTTTACAGGTTATCCCCACTCAGCACAGATACGCAGTATTTT. Residues: CASGFYRLSPLSTDTQYF.